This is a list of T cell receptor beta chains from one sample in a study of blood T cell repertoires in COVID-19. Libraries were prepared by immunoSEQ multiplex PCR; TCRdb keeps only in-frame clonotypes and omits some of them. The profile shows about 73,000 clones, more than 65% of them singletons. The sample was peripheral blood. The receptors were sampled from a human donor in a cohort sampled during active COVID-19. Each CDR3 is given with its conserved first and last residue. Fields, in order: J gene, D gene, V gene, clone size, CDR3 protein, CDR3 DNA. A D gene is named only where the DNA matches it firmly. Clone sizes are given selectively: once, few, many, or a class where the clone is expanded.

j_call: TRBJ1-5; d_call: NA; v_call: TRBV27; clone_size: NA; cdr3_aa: CASSTPNQPQHF; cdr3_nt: TGTGCCAGCAGTACTCCAAATCAGCCCCAGCATTTT
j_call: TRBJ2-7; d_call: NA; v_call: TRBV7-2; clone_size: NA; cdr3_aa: CASSLGAFDYEQYF; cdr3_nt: TGTGCCAGCAGCTTAGGGGCCTTCGACTACGAGCAGTACTTC
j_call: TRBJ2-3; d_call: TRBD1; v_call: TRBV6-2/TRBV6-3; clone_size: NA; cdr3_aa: CASSYFTGGTDTQYF; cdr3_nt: TGTGCCAGCAGTTACTTCACAGGGGGGACAGATACGCAGTATTTT
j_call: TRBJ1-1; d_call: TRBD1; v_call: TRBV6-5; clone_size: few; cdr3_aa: CASSYRDRGRTEAFF; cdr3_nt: TGTGCCAGCAGCTACCGGGACAGGGGGCGAACTGAAGCTTTCTTT
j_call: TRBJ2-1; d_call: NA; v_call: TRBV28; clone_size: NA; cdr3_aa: CASSFFDEQFF; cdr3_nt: TGTGCCAGCAGTTTTTTCGATGAGCAGTTCTTC
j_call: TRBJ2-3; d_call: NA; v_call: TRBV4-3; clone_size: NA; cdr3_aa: CASSQDSGAATDTQYF; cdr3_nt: TGCGCCAGCAGCCAAGATAGTGGGGCGGCGACAGATACGCAGTATTTT
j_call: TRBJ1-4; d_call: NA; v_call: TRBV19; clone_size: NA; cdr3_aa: CASSITGGREKLFF; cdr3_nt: TGTGCCAGTAGTATTACGGGGGGCAGAGAAAAACTGTTTTTT
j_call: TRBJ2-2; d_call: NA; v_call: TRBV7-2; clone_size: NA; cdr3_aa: CASSSLDTGELFF; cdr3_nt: TGTGCCAGCAGCTCCCTAGACACCGGGGAGCTGTTTTTT
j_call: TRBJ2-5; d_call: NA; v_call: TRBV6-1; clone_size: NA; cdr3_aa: CASSEAGGRGETQYF; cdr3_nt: TGTGCCAGCAGTGAAGCCGGCGGACGGGGGGAGACCCAGTACTTC
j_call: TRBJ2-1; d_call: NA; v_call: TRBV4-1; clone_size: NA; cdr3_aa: CASSQEGQVSYNEQFF; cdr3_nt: TGCGCCAGCAGCCAAGAGGGGCAGGTGTCCTACAATGAGCAGTTCTTC
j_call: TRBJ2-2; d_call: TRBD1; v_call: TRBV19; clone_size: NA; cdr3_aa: CASSRQGLNTGELFF; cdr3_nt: TGTGCCAGTAGCAGACAGGGGCTGAACACCGGGGAGCTGTTTTTT
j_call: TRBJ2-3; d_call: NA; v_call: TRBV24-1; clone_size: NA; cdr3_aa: CATSGGPTDTQYF; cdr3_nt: TGTGCCACCAGCGGGGGGCCCACAGATACGCAGTATTTT
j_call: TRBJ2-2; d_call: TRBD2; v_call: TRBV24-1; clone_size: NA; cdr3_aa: CATSGGANTGELFF; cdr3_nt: TGTGCCACCAGCGGGGGGGCCAACACCGGGGAGCTGTTTTTT
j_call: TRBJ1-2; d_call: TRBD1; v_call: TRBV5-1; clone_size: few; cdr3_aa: CASSLAGTANYGYTF; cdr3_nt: TGCGCCAGCAGCTTGGCCGGGACAGCAAACTATGGCTACACCTTC
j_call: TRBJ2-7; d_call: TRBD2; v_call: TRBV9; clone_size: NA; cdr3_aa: CASSVAGSGVAYEQYF; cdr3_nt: TGTGCCAGCAGCGTAGCCGGTAGCGGGGTTGCCTACGAGCAGTACTTC
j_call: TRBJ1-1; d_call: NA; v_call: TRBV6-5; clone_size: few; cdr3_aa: CASSYDSYTNTEAFF; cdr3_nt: TGTGCCAGCAGTTACGACAGCTATACGAACACTGAAGCTTTCTTT
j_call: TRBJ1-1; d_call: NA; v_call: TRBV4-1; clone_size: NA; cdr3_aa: CASSHRQPNTEAFF; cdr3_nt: TGCGCCAGCAGCCACCGACAGCCGAACACTGAAGCTTTCTTT
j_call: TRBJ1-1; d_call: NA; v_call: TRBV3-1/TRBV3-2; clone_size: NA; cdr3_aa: CASSPLDGGNTEAFF; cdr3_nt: TGTGCCAGCAGCCCCCTCGACGGCGGGAACACTGAAGCTTTCTTT
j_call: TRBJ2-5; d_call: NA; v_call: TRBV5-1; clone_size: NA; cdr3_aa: CASSSSAAGSETQYF; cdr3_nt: TGCGCCAGCAGCTCGTCCGCCGCGGGGAGCGAGACCCAGTACTTC
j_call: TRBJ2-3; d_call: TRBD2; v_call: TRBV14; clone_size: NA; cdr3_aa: CASSPWTSGGSHTQYF; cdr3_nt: TGTGCCAGCAGCCCCTGGACTAGCGGGGGATCACATACGCAGTATTTT
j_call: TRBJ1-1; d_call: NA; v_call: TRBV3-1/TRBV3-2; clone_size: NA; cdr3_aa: CASSPLRGNTEAFF; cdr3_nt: TGTGCCAGCAGCCCTCTTAGGGGTAACACTGAAGCTTTCTTT
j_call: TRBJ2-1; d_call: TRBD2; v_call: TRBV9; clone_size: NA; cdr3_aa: CASSVAPLWRGGGEQFF; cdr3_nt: TGTGCCAGCAGCGTAGCCCCTCTGTGGCGGGGGGGCGGTGAGCAGTTCTTC
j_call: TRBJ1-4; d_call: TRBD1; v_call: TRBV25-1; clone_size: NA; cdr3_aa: CASSLLGQGNEKLFF; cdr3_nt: TGTGCCAGCAGTCTACTGGGACAGGGAAATGAAAAACTGTTTTTT
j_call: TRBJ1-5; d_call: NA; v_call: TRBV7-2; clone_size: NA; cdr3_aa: CASSLEGTYYQPQHF; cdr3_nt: TGTGCCAGCAGCTTAGAGGGGACATACTATCAGCCCCAGCATTTT
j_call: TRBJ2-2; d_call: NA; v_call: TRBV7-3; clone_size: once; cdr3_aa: CASSPGWAGELFF; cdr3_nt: TGTGCCAGCAGCCCCGGGTGGGCCGGGGAGCTGTTTTTT
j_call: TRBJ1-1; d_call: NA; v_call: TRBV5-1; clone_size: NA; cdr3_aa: CASSQGPGGAAEAFF; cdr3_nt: TGCGCCAGCAGTCAGGGGCCGGGGGGAGCGGCTGAAGCTTTCTTT
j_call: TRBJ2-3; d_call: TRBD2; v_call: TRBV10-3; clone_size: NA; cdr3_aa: CAMNSGETSSTDTQYF; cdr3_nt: TGTGCCATGAATAGCGGGGAAACCTCTAGCACAGATACGCAGTATTTT
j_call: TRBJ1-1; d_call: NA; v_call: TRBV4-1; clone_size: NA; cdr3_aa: CASSQDFAWRYTAEAFF; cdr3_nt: TGCGCCAGCAGCCAAGATTTCGCCTGGAGGTACACGGCTGAAGCTTTCTTT
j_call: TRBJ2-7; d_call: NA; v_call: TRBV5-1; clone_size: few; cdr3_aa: CASSFARTVSSYEQYF; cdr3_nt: TGCGCCAGCAGCTTCGCGAGGACAGTGAGCTCCTACGAGCAGTACTTC
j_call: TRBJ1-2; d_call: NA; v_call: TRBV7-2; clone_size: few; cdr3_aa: CASSLVSGTNYGYTF; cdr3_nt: TGTGCCAGCAGCTTAGTATCCGGTACTAACTATGGCTACACCTTC
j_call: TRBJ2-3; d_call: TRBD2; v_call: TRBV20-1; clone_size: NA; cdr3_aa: CSASSGGSDTQYF; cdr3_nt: TGCAGTGCTAGTAGCGGGGGTTCAGATACGCAGTATTTT
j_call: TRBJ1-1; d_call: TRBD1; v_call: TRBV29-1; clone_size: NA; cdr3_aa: CSVMEQGRTGEAFF; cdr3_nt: TGCAGCGTGATGGAACAGGGGAGAACTGGTGAAGCTTTCTTT
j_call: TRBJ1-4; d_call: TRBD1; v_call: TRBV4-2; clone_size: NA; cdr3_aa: CASSQDEGTAATNEKLFF; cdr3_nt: TGTGCCAGCAGCCAAGATGAGGGGACAGCAGCAACTAATGAAAAACTGTTTTTT
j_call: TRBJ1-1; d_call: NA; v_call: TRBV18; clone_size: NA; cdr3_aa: CASSPPSGGNTEAFF; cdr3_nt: TGTGCCAGCTCACCACCGTCGGGGGGCAACACTGAAGCTTTCTTT
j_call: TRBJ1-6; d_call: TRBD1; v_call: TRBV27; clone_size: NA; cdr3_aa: CASRTGTYNSPLHF; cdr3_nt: TGTGCCAGCAGGACAGGGACCTATAATTCACCCCTCCACTTT
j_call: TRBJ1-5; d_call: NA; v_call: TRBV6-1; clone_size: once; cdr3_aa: CASSEWTPSNQPQHF; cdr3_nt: TGTGCCAGCAGTGAATGGACACCCAGCAATCAGCCCCAGCATTTT
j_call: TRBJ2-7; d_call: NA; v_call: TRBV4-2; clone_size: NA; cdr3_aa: CASSQGLEQYF; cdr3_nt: TGTGCCAGCAGCCAAGGTCTCGAGCAGTACTTC
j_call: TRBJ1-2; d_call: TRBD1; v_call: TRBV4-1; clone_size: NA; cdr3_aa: CASSQYDRDYGYTF; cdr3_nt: TGCGCCAGCAGCCAATACGACAGGGATTATGGCTACACCTTC
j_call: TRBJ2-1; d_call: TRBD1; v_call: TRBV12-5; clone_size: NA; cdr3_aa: CASGLPGQGVYWEQFF; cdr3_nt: TGTGCTAGTGGGCTCCCGGGACAGGGGGTTTATTGGGAGCAGTTCTTC
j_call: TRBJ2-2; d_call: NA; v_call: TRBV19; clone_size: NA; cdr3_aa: CASSIRRGRNTGELFF; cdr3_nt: TGTGCCAGTAGTATTCGAAGGGGCCGGAACACCGGGGAGCTGTTTTTT
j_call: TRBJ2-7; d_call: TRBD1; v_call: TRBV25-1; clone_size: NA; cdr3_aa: CASTGAGTLYF; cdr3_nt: TGTGCCTCCACAGGGGCAGGGACGCTTTACTTC
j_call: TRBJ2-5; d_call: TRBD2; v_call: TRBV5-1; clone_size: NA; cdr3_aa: CASSPPGLQETQYF; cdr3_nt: TGCGCCAGCAGCCCGCCGGGACTACAAGAGACCCAGTACTTC